A single sample gave rise to the 8 T cell receptor beta chains below, sequenced in a study of T cell repertoires in cytomegalovirus infection. One entry per CDR3 protein results from TCRdb running MiXCR on the reads. This sample yields more than 50,000 distinct CDR3 sequences, of which more than 25% are seen a single time; 65% to 80% belongs to the top ten. These receptors have no identified antigens. Sequencing was performed on PBMCs, sequenced either directly or after in vitro stimulation (not recorded which). These receptors came from a human donor in good health (CMV status not recorded). Some clones in this sample may be carry-over from other donors' samples.

The chain employs TRBV6-6 and TRBJ1-1; D is undetermined. The V and J ends lost 7 bases and 2 bases respectively, with 11 bases between them. This CDR3 spans 13 amino acids. Germline CDR1 and CDR2: MNHNY and SVGAGI (reference sequence). CDR3 region: CASIREVNTEAFF. As DNA, the CDR3 is TGTGCCAGCATCCGAGAGGTAAACACTGAAGCTTTCTTT.

This clonotype was seen only a few times. The gene calls are TRBV12-3 or TRBV12-4 and TRBJ1-3, with D unclear. The CDR3 has 16 residues. Deletions cut 4 bases from V and 2 bases from J, with 15 bases between. CDR3 residues: CASSYGHPTAGNTIYF. CDR3 sequence (DNA): TGTGCCAGCAGTTACGGTCATCCGACGGCTGGAAACACCATATATTTT.

The V and J genes are TRBV20-1 and TRBJ1-1, with 7 bases that match TRBD1. J gave up 0 bases and V 6 bases, and 10 bases lay outside the gene matches. Germline lookup yields CDR1 DFQATT and CDR2 SNEGSKA (reference sequence). This CDR3 comprises 15 residues. The CDR3 nucleotides read TGCAGTGCCGATCAGGGACAGCACATGAACACTGAAGCTTTCTTT. This sequence encodes CSADQGQHMNTEAFF.

Details on this clonotype: Germline and junction disagree at one end, which may indicate a read error. J is TRBJ2-7 and V is TRBV6-1; D unresolved. CDR3 size: 12 residues. From germline, CDR1 is MNHNS and CDR2 SASEGT. CDR3 amino acids: CAGSNGPYEQYF. Written as DNA, the CDR3 is TGTGCCGGCAGTAACGGTCCCTACGAGCAGTACTTC.

The chain uses TRBV2 and TRBJ1-1; 9 nucleotides line up with TRBD1. The CDR3 sequence is 12 residues long. With 6 bases clipped from V and 10 bases from J, the junction kept 6 bases outside the gene matches. Germline lookup yields CDR1 SNHLY and CDR2 FYNNEI. DNA for the CDR3: TGTGCCAGCAGGGAACAGGGGGCGATAGCTTTCTTT. It specifies CASREQGAIAFF. The complete variable domain, with remaining parts taken from reference TRBV2 and TRBJ1-1, reads EPEVTQTPSHQVTQMGQEVILRCVPISNHLYFYWYRQILGQKVEFLVSFYNNEISEKSEIFDDQFSVERPDGSNFTLKIRSTKLEDSAMYFCASREQGAIAFFGQGTRLTVV.

The chain employs TRBV20-1 and TRBJ2-1, with D unresolved. Trimming stripped 7 bases from V and 3 bases from J, with 13 bases between. The germline gives CDR1 DFQATT, CDR2 SNEGSKA (reference sequence). This CDR3 is 13 amino acids long. The CDR3 DNA sequence: TGCAGTGGAGATAGGGTGGGCTACAATGAGCAGTTCTTC. As protein: CSGDRVGYNEQFF.

This clonotype appeared a few times. This rearrangement joins TRBV19 to TRBJ2-1, with 14 positions matching TRBD2. V dropped 7 bases and J dropped 8; count of bases not matched to a gene: 7. CDR3 size: 15 residues. Germline lookup yields CDR1 LNHDA and CDR2 SQIVND (reference sequence). The CDR3: CASTIGTSGSDEQFF. The CDR3 DNA sequence: TGTGCCAGTACAATCGGGACTAGCGGGAGCGATGAGCAGTTCTTC.

This chain joins TRBV15 and TRBJ2-1, with TRBD2 matching 7 bases. The CDR3 runs 13 residues. Unmatched junction bases numbered 6, after V lost 3 bases and J lost 10 bases. Looked up from germline, CDR1 is LNHNV and CDR2 is YYDKDF (reference sequence). The CDR3 coding sequence is TGTGCCACCAGCAGCGTCGCGGGAGAGGAGCAGTTCTTC. Translated, it gives CATSSVAGEEQFF.